The rows below give T cell receptor beta chains drawn from one sample of a study of PD-L1 blockade in urothelial cancer. Generated by immunoSEQ multiplex PCR, the TCRdb table keeps only in-frame clones and is missing some. The sample carries 45,000 to 60,000 clones, about 85% recorded once. The material was PBMCs, obtained around atezolizumab (anti-PD-L1) treatment. The receptors shown here come from an older man with urothelial cancer. The CDR3 runs from the conserved cysteine through the conserved F or W. Each record gives: J gene, D gene, clone size, V gene, CDR3 protein, CDR3 DNA. D genes are given only for firm matches. Size tells how often a clone was seen (once, few, many) or the class of an expanded clone, and some rows leave it out.

J gene: TRBJ2-2
D gene: TRBD2
clone size: .
V gene: TRBV18
CDR3 protein: CASSRRVAGLPANTGELFF
CDR3 DNA: TGTGCCAGCTCACGGCGGGTAGCGGGCCTCCCAGCGAACACCGGGGAGCTGTTTTTT

J gene: TRBJ2-5
D gene: .
clone size: .
V gene: TRBV25-1
CDR3 protein: CASSDQGRGETQYF
CDR3 DNA: TGTGCCAGCAGTGACCAGGGAAGGGGCGAGACCCAGTACTTC

J gene: TRBJ1-2
D gene: TRBD1
clone size: .
V gene: TRBV30
CDR3 protein: CAWISGQVYGYTF
CDR3 DNA: TGTGCCTGGATATCAGGACAGGTCTATGGCTACACCTTC

J gene: TRBJ2-1
D gene: .
clone size: .
V gene: TRBV10-3
CDR3 protein: CAISESRGDSDEQFF
CDR3 DNA: TGTGCCATCAGTGAGTCCAGGGGGGATAGTGATGAGCAGTTCTTC

J gene: TRBJ2-7
D gene: .
clone size: .
V gene: TRBV10-3
CDR3 protein: CAPAGQASYEQYF
CDR3 DNA: TGTGCCCCCGCGGGGCAGGCCTCCTACGAGCAGTACTTC

J gene: TRBJ2-7
D gene: TRBD2
clone size: once
V gene: TRBV4-1
CDR3 protein: CASSQSLADEQYF
CDR3 DNA: TGCGCCAGCAGCCAATCCCTAGCGGATGAGCAGTACTTC

J gene: TRBJ1-1
D gene: TRBD1
clone size: .
V gene: TRBV19
CDR3 protein: CASSTGQGRTEAFF
CDR3 DNA: TGTGCCAGTAGTACAGGACAGGGGAGGACTGAAGCTTTCTTT

J gene: TRBJ2-5
D gene: .
clone size: .
V gene: TRBV18
CDR3 protein: CASSPGEETQYF
CDR3 DNA: TGTGCCAGCTCACCAGGGGAGGAGACCCAGTACTTC

J gene: TRBJ2-7
D gene: .
clone size: once
V gene: TRBV10-2
CDR3 protein: CASSETRGYEQYF
CDR3 DNA: TGCGCCAGCAGTGAGACTCGTGGCTACGAGCAGTACTTC

J gene: TRBJ1-1
D gene: .
clone size: .
V gene: TRBV6-1
CDR3 protein: CATSGHGMNTEAFF
CDR3 DNA: TGTGCCACTTCTGGTCACGGGATGAACACTGAAGCTTTCTTT

J gene: TRBJ2-1
D gene: TRBD2
clone size: few
V gene: TRBV6-6
CDR3 protein: CASSYSLSGTRYEQFF
CDR3 DNA: TGTGCCAGCAGTTACTCACTATCCGGGACTAGATATGAGCAGTTCTTC

J gene: TRBJ2-7
D gene: TRBD2
clone size: .
V gene: TRBV30
CDR3 protein: CAWRGEGRAYEQYF
CDR3 DNA: TGTGCCTGGAGGGGGGAGGGACGGGCCTACGAGCAGTACTTC

J gene: TRBJ2-3
D gene: TRBD2
clone size: .
V gene: TRBV2
CDR3 protein: CASSVLSGRHRYAYF
CDR3 DNA: TGTGCCAGCAGTGTCCTTAGCGGGAGACACAGATACGCGTATTTT

J gene: TRBJ2-1
D gene: .
clone size: .
V gene: TRBV4-2
CDR3 protein: CASSQVGGDYGEQFF
CDR3 DNA: TGTGCCAGCAGCCAAGTAGGGGGAGATTACGGTGAGCAGTTCTTC

J gene: TRBJ2-7
D gene: .
clone size: .
V gene: TRBV9
CDR3 protein: CASSVAGTGPYEQYF
CDR3 DNA: TGTGCCAGCAGCGTAGCTGGGACTGGGCCCTACGAGCAGTACTTC

J gene: TRBJ2-1
D gene: .
clone size: .
V gene: TRBV30
CDR3 protein: CAWNRDAGGNEQFF
CDR3 DNA: TGTGCCTGGAACAGGGACGCGGGCGGCAATGAGCAGTTCTTC

J gene: TRBJ2-1
D gene: TRBD1
clone size: .
V gene: TRBV19
CDR3 protein: CASSKGQGWNEQFF
CDR3 DNA: TGTGCCAGTAGTAAAGGACAGGGTTGGAATGAGCAGTTCTTC

J gene: TRBJ2-7
D gene: .
clone size: .
V gene: TRBV5-1
CDR3 protein: CASSPTTGSAYEQYF
CDR3 DNA: TGCGCCAGCAGCCCGACCACAGGATCAGCCTACGAGCAGTACTTC

J gene: TRBJ2-1
D gene: TRBD1
clone size: .
V gene: TRBV27
CDR3 protein: CASSPHTGTGAHNEQFF
CDR3 DNA: TGTGCCAGCAGTCCACATACCGGGACAGGGGCCCACAATGAGCAGTTCTTC

J gene: TRBJ2-1
D gene: TRBD2
clone size: .
V gene: TRBV19
CDR3 protein: CASSNVLSGRGYNEQFF
CDR3 DNA: TGTGCCAGTAGTAACGTCCTTAGCGGGAGAGGCTACAATGAGCAGTTCTTC

J gene: TRBJ1-4
D gene: .
clone size: .
V gene: TRBV5-4
CDR3 protein: CASSLPGVDEKLFF
CDR3 DNA: TGTGCCAGCAGCTTGCCGGGTGTGGATGAAAAACTGTTTTTT

J gene: TRBJ2-5
D gene: TRBD2
clone size: .
V gene: TRBV7-2
CDR3 protein: CASSFSGRGETQYF
CDR3 DNA: TGTGCCAGCAGCTTTAGCGGGAGAGGAGAGACCCAGTACTTC

J gene: TRBJ1-3
D gene: .
clone size: .
V gene: TRBV19
CDR3 protein: CASSIGTFSGNTIYF
CDR3 DNA: TGTGCCAGTAGTATTGGCACCTTCTCTGGAAACACCATATATTTT

J gene: TRBJ1-3
D gene: .
clone size: .
V gene: TRBV19
CDR3 protein: CASSISDRMLSGNTIYF
CDR3 DNA: TGTGCCAGTAGTATAAGTGACAGGATGCTCTCTGGAAACACCATATATTTT

J gene: TRBJ2-3
D gene: TRBD2
clone size: .
V gene: TRBV5-1
CDR3 protein: CASTSGLAGGPGDTQYF
CDR3 DNA: TGCGCCAGCACCTCGGGACTAGCGGGAGGGCCGGGAGATACGCAGTATTTT

J gene: TRBJ2-2
D gene: .
clone size: .
V gene: TRBV2
CDR3 protein: CASTDTRNTGELFF
CDR3 DNA: TGTGCCAGCACTGACACGCGGAACACCGGGGAGCTGTTTTTT

J gene: TRBJ2-5
D gene: .
clone size: .
V gene: TRBV7-2
CDR3 protein: CASSLTGEVKTQYF
CDR3 DNA: TGTGCCAGCAGCTTAACAGGGGAGGTAAAGACCCAGTACTTC

J gene: TRBJ2-7
D gene: TRBD2
clone size: .
V gene: TRBV6-5
CDR3 protein: CASSRGPSGTYEQYF
CDR3 DNA: TGTGCCAGCAGCCGCGGGCCAAGCGGGACCTACGAGCAGTACTTC

J gene: TRBJ2-1
D gene: .
clone size: .
V gene: TRBV18
CDR3 protein: CASSPGQALLNEQFF
CDR3 DNA: TGTGCCAGCTCACCAGGGCAGGCCTTACTTAATGAGCAGTTCTTC

J gene: TRBJ1-5
D gene: .
clone size: .
V gene: TRBV5-5
CDR3 protein: CASSFQGVSADQPQHF
CDR3 DNA: TGTGCCAGCAGCTTTCAAGGGGTTTCCGCGGATCAGCCCCAGCATTTT

J gene: TRBJ1-5
D gene: .
clone size: few
V gene: TRBV19
CDR3 protein: CASQLRGQPQHF
CDR3 DNA: TGTGCCAGTCAGCTGAGAGGTCAGCCCCAGCATTTT

J gene: TRBJ1-1
D gene: .
clone size: .
V gene: TRBV18
CDR3 protein: CASSPRGRDGNTEAFF
CDR3 DNA: TGTGCCAGCTCTCCGAGGGGGAGGGATGGTAACACTGAAGCTTTCTTT

J gene: TRBJ2-7
D gene: TRBD1
clone size: .
V gene: TRBV27
CDR3 protein: CASSGTGSYEQYF
CDR3 DNA: TGTGCCAGCAGCGGGACAGGTTCCTACGAGCAGTACTTC

J gene: TRBJ2-1
D gene: .
clone size: once
V gene: TRBV28
CDR3 protein: CASSLPVASNNEQFF
CDR3 DNA: TGTGCCAGCAGTTTGCCCGTAGCGTCCAACAATGAGCAGTTCTTC

J gene: TRBJ2-5
D gene: .
clone size: .
V gene: TRBV2
CDR3 protein: CASLQTRDQETRYF
CDR3 DNA: TGTGCCAGTCTTCAGACTAGGGATCAAGAGACCCGGTACTTC

J gene: TRBJ2-1
D gene: .
clone size: .
V gene: TRBV27
CDR3 protein: CASSSRGGSYNEQFF
CDR3 DNA: TGTGCCAGCAGTTCAAGGGGGGGGTCCTACAATGAGCAGTTCTTC

J gene: TRBJ2-2
D gene: TRBD1
clone size: .
V gene: TRBV2
CDR3 protein: CASSGQGNTGELFF
CDR3 DNA: TGTGCCAGCAGTGGACAGGGCAACACCGGGGAGCTGTTTTTT

J gene: TRBJ1-2
D gene: .
clone size: .
V gene: TRBV18
CDR3 protein: CASSPYPSTPLYGYTF
CDR3 DNA: TGTGCCAGCTCACCGTATCCCTCTACCCCCCTCTATGGCTACACCTTC

J gene: TRBJ1-1
D gene: .
clone size: .
V gene: TRBV5-1
CDR3 protein: CASSRGRGAGAEAFF
CDR3 DNA: TGCGCCAGCAGCAGAGGAAGAGGGGCGGGGGCTGAAGCTTTCTTT

J gene: TRBJ2-1
D gene: TRBD2
clone size: .
V gene: TRBV15
CDR3 protein: CATSRDRGRASEQFF
CDR3 DNA: TGTGCCACCAGCAGAGATCGAGGGAGGGCCAGTGAGCAGTTCTTC

J gene: TRBJ2-7
D gene: TRBD2
clone size: .
V gene: TRBV19
CDR3 protein: CASSIRTSVPYEQYF
CDR3 DNA: TGTGCCAGTAGTATTAGGACTAGCGTACCCTACGAGCAGTACTTC

J gene: TRBJ2-5
D gene: TRBD2
clone size: once
V gene: TRBV5-1
CDR3 protein: CASSLGWGGSQETQYF
CDR3 DNA: TGCGCCAGCAGCTTGGGATGGGGGGGGTCTCAAGAGACCCAGTACTTC

J gene: TRBJ1-1
D gene: .
clone size: few
V gene: TRBV5-4
CDR3 protein: CASSLASSSQGMNTEAFF
CDR3 DNA: TGTGCCAGCAGCTTGGCTAGCTCGTCGCAGGGGATGAACACTGAAGCTTTCTTT

J gene: TRBJ1-1
D gene: TRBD1
clone size: .
V gene: TRBV11-2
CDR3 protein: CASSLRTGQAFF
CDR3 DNA: TGTGCCAGCAGCCTAAGGACAGGGCAAGCTTTCTTT

J gene: TRBJ2-7
D gene: TRBD2
clone size: .
V gene: TRBV10-3
CDR3 protein: CAISGTSGSPYEQYF
CDR3 DNA: TGTGCCATCAGTGGGACTAGCGGGAGTCCCTACGAGCAGTACTTC

J gene: TRBJ2-2
D gene: TRBD2
clone size: .
V gene: TRBV19
CDR3 protein: CASQETSGSPGELFF
CDR3 DNA: TGTGCCAGTCAAGAGACTAGCGGGAGTCCCGGGGAGCTGTTTTTT

J gene: TRBJ2-7
D gene: .
clone size: .
V gene: TRBV6-7
CDR3 protein: CASSYTGHGVNEQYF
CDR3 DNA: TGTGCCAGCAGTTACACGGGACACGGAGTTAACGAGCAGTACTTC

J gene: TRBJ2-7
D gene: .
clone size: .
V gene: TRBV11-2
CDR3 protein: CASIPQGVRPSEQYF
CDR3 DNA: TGTGCCAGCATCCCCCAAGGGGTGAGGCCTAGCGAGCAGTACTTC

J gene: TRBJ2-7
D gene: .
clone size: .
V gene: TRBV11-2
CDR3 protein: CASSSPRGRRSPSYEQYF
CDR3 DNA: TGTGCCAGCAGCTCCCCCCGGGGGAGAAGGTCCCCCTCCTACGAGCAGTACTTC